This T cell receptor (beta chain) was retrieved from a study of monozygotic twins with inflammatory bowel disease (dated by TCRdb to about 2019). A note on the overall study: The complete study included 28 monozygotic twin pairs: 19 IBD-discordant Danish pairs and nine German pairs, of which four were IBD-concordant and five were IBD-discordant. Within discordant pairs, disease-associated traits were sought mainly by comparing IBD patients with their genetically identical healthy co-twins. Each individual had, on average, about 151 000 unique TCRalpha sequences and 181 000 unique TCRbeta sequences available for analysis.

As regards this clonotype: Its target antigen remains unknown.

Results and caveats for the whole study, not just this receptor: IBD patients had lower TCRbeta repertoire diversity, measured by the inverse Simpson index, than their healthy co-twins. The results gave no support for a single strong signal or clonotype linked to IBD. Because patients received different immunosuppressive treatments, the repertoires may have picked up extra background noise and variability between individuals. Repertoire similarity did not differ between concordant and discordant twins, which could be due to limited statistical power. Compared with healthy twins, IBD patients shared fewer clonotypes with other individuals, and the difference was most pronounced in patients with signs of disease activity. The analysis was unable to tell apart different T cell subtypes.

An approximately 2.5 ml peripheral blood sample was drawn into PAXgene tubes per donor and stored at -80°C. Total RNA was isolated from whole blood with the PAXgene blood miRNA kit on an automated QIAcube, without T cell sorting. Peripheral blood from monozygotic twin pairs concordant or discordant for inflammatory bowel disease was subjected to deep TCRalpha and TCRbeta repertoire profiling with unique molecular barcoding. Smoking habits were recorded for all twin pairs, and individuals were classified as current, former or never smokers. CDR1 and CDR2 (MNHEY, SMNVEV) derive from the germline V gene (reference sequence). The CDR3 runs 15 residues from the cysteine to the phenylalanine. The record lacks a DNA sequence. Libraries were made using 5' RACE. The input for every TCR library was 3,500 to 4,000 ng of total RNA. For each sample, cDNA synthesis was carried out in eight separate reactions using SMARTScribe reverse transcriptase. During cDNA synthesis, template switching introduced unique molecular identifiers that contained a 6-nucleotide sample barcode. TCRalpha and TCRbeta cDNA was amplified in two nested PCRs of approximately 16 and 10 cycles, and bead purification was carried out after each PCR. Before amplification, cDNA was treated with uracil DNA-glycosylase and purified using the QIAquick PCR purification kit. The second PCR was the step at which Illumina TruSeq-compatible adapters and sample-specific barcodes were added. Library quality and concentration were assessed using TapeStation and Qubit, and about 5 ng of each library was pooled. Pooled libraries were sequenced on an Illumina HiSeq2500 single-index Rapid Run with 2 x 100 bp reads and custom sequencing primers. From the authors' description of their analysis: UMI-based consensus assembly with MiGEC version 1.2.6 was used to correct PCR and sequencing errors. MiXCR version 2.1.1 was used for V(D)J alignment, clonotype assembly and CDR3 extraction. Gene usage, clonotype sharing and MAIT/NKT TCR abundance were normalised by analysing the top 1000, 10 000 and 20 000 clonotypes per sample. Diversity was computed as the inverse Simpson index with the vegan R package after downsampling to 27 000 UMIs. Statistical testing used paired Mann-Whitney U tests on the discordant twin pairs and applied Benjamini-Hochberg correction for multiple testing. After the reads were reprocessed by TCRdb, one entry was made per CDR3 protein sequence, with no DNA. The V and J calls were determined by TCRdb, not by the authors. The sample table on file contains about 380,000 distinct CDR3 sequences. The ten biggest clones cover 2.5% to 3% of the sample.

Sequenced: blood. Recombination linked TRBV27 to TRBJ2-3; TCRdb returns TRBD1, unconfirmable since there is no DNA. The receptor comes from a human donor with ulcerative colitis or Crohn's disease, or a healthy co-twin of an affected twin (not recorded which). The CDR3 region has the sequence CASSPPGGVADTQYF.